The 26 T cell receptor beta chains below come from one sample, sequenced in a study of T-cell reconstitution after alpha-beta-depleted transplantation in children (dated by TCRdb to 2016 to 2017). The treatment or condition tag for this specimen amounts to: allogeneic hematopoietic cell transplantation with graft depleted of TCRalphabeta T cells and CD19 B cells. Library generation was performed with PCR. Sequencing was performed on an Illumina HiSeq 2500. TCR libraries were prepared with molecular barcoding, using unique molecular identifiers to normalize TCRbeta repertoire quantification. TCRdb redid the processing of the public reads, applying fastp at Q25 and MiXCR, and retained in-frame beta chains. Every CDR3 protein is listed once, alongside the most common genes and DNA of its rows. For this sample there are 180,000 or so distinct CDR3 sequences; roughly 6.3% appear just once. The top ten clones comprise roughly 4.7% of the sample.

The specimen was PBMCs, collected before TCRalphabeta/CD19-depleted stem cell transplant. The receptors were sampled from a girl in the first two years of life with combined immunodeficiency, due to receive a stem cell transplant.

Regarding this clonotype: Since a much larger clone is just one base distant, this may be a read error. This sequence joins TRBV6-2 or TRBV6-3 and TRBJ2-1; 8 positions agree with TRBD2. The CDR3 totals 15 residues. Germline V gene lookup returns CDR1 MNHEY and CDR2 SVGEGT. Trimming took 4 bases from V and 5 from J; bases not matched to a gene: 7. CDR3 nucleotide sequence: TGTGCCAGCAGTTCACTAGCGGTTCCCCACAATGAGCAGTTCTTC. Translating it yields CASSSLAVPHNEQFF.

This clonotype was seen at least ten times. This chain connects TRBV18 to TRBJ2-7, with D tentatively TRBD1 (5 bases). This CDR3 contains 13 residues. Germline CDR1 is KGHSH and CDR2 is LQKENI. The ends were cut back, 6 bases at V and 0 bases at J, with 9 bases in the middle. As DNA, the CDR3 is TGTGCCAGCTCCGGACAAAACTCCTACGAGCAGTACTTC. Translation gives CASSGQNSYEQYF.

This clonotype was picked up many times. The chain joins TRBV12-3 or TRBV12-4 to TRBJ2-5; D is undetermined. CDR3 length: 13 residues. Trimming shortened V by 6 bases and J by 0 bases, and 8 bases separated the two germline ends. CDR3 bases: TGTGCCAGCAGCCCGGAAAACCAAGAGACCCAGTACTTC. Its protein is CASSPENQETQYF.

This clonotype was observed many times. CDR3 bases: TGTGCCAGCAGCTTATTGGGCCAATACAATGAGCAGTTCTTC. It is translated as CASSLLGQYNEQFF. The chain joins TRBV7-3 to TRBJ2-1; no reliable D call. With 2 bases removed from V and 4 bases from J, the gap between germline ends came to 9 bases. CDR1 and CDR2 (germline): SGHTA, FQGTGA. The CDR3 has 14 residues.

This clonotype was found many times. The rearrangement links TRBV12-3 or TRBV12-4 to TRBJ1-4; D call uncertain. V lost 5 bases to trimming and J lost 1 base, with 11 bases between them. This CDR3 comprises 15 residues. CDR3 loop: CASSIDGLTNEKLFF. The CDR3 coding sequence is TGTGCCAGCAGTATCGACGGTCTAACTAATGAAAAACTGTTTTTT.

This clonotype was found many times. V gene TRBV20-1 combines with J gene TRBJ2-7, with 9 bases that match TRBD2. CDR1 and CDR2 from the germline V gene are DFQATT and SNEGSKA (reference sequence). V shed 6 bases, J shed 1 base, and the junction held 4 bases outside the gene matches. The CDR3 runs 13 residues. The CDR3 DNA follows: TGCAGTGCCAGCGGGGGGACTTCCTACGAGCAGTACTTC. Protein product: CSASGGTSYEQYF.

The table lists this clonotype with many counts. J is TRBJ2-7 and V is TRBV28; D not certain. Trimming removed 6 bases at V and 2 bases at J, with 17 bases between. Germline CDR1 MDHEN, CDR2 SYDVKM. The CDR3 consists of 15 residues. The CDR3 DNA follows: TGTGCCAGCAGCTCCCCTCAAGGCAACACCTACGAGCAGTACTTC. This gives the protein CASSSPQGNTYEQYF.

This clonotype was observed at least ten times. The V call is TRBV5-1, the J call TRBJ2-7, with 7 bases fitting TRBD1. The CDR3 runs 14 residues. Germline CDR1 SGHRS, CDR2 YFSETQ. The J segment lost 0 bases and the V segment lost 3 bases, leaving 3 bases of the junction unmatched. CDR3 bases: TGCGCCAGCAGCTCCGGGACAGACTCCTACGAGCAGTACTTC. It translates to CASSSGTDSYEQYF.

In this sample, this clonotype turned up many times. The chain employs TRBV2 and TRBJ2-5; 10 bases fit TRBD2. There are 15 residues in the CDR3. Trimming took 3 bases from V and 3 from J; bases not matched to a gene: 4. CDR1 is SNHLY and CDR2 is FYNNEI in the germline V gene. CDR3 coding DNA: TGTGCCAGCAGTGACGAGCTAGCGGGAGAAGAGACCCAGTACTTC. Translating gives CASSDELAGEETQYF.

The sample holds many counts of this clonotype. Written as DNA, the CDR3 is TGTGCCAGCAGTGACCCTTGGACAGACTATGGCTACACCTTC. Protein product: CASSDPWTDYGYTF. This chain uses TRBV12-3 or TRBV12-4 with TRBJ1-2; D possibly corresponds to TRBD1 (6 bases). V shed 5 bases and J shed 3 bases, with 13 bases lying between them. The CDR3 is 14 residues long.

This clonotype was seen at least ten times. The chain combines TRBV7-9 with TRBJ2-5; D is ambiguous. The V end lost 7 bases, the J end lost 5 bases, and 11 bases lay between the germline ends. The CDR3 has 12 residues. Germline values: CDR1 SEHNR, CDR2 FQNEAQ (reference sequence). The CDR3, as DNA: TGTGCCAGCACCCAAGATTTGGAGACCCAGTACTTC. As protein: CASTQDLETQYF.

This clonotype was counted a few times. The chain joins TRBV4-1 to TRBJ2-3; TRBD1 might be the D (5 bases). Germline V gene sequence: CDR1 MGHRA, CDR2 YSYEKL. CDR3 length equals 16 residues. Between the trimmed V and J ends, which lost 0 bases and 0 bases, there was a span of 10 bases. The CDR3 sequence: CASSQDIRVSTDTQYF. In nucleotides, the CDR3 is TGCGCCAGCAGCCAAGATATCAGGGTTAGCACAGATACGCAGTATTTT.

At least ten counts were recorded for this clonotype. The chain combines TRBV20-1 with TRBJ2-7, with 7 bases that match TRBD1. This CDR3 is 16 amino acids long. Germline assignment: CDR1 DFQATT and CDR2 SNEGSKA (reference sequence). V lost 1 base and J lost 2; bases outside the gene matches: 11. This chain's CDR3 is CSARVIMGQPTYEQYF. The CDR3, as DNA: TGCAGTGCTAGAGTGATCATGGGACAGCCTACCTACGAGCAGTACTTC.

The table lists this clonotype with many counts. J is TRBJ2-3 and V is TRBV29-1; TRBD2 agrees at 12 bases. V lost 5 bases, J lost 4 bases, and 1 base stayed unmatched. This CDR3 is 13 amino acids long. Germline CDR1 is SQVTM and CDR2 is ANQGSEA. The CDR3 protein is CSVPSGGADTQYF. The CDR3 region has the DNA TGCAGCGTTCCTAGCGGGGGGGCAGATACGCAGTATTTT.

This clonotype has a count of ten or more. This chain connects TRBV21-1 to TRBJ2-7. TRBV21-1 is termed a pseudogene. The CDR3 covers 13 residues. Here the CDR3 DNA reads TGTGCCAGCAGCAACTCCTTCTCCTACGAGCAGTACTTC. Its translation is CASSNSFSYEQYF.

This clonotype was counted many times. The chain has TRBV5-1 and TRBJ2-5; no definite D call. V was pared by 2 bases and J by 7 bases, with 9 bases between. There are 12 residues in the CDR3. Germline CDR1 SGHRS, CDR2 YFSETQ. This CDR3 reads CASSFTLGTQYF. CDR3 coding DNA: TGCGCCAGCAGCTTCACATTGGGGACCCAGTACTTC.

This clonotype appeared many times. Here the CDR3 reads CASSQGGRNTQYF. In DNA, the CDR3 is TGTGCCAGCAGCCAAGGAGGAAGAAATACGCAGTATTTT. V and J are TRBV4-2 and TRBJ2-3; D gene uncertain. V gave up 1 base and J gave up 7 bases, with 9 bases separating them. The germline CDR1 and CDR2 sequences are LGHNA and YNFKEQ. This CDR3 is 13 amino acids long.

This clonotype came up many times. As DNA, the CDR3 is TGCAGCGTGAGGGACAGGGACGGCTACACCTTC. Its protein is CSVRDRDGYTF. The rearrangement joins TRBV29-1 to TRBJ1-2; 9 bases map to TRBD1. The CDR3 totals 11 residues. V gave up 6 bases and J gave up 8 bases; unmatched junction bases: 4. Looked up from germline, CDR1 is SQVTM and CDR2 is ANQGSEA.

This clonotype has at least ten counts. The CDR3 here is CASSETGNTEAFF. CDR3 sequence (DNA): TGTGCCAGCAGCGAAACAGGGAACACTGAAGCTTTCTTT. The V and J genes are TRBV12-3 or TRBV12-4 and TRBJ1-1, with a possible D match to TRBD1 (5 bases). Trimming stripped 6 bases from V and 1 base from J, with 9 bases between. The CDR3 has 13 amino acids.

This clonotype was counted many times. The chain combines TRBV29-1 with TRBJ2-2, with D hard to call. Germline assignment: CDR1 SQVTM and CDR2 ANQGSEA. V lost 0 bases and J lost 2, with 4 bases in between. The CDR3 totals 13 residues. CDR3 nucleotide sequence: TGCAGCGTTGAAGAGACCAACACCGGGGAGCTGTTTTTT. It is translated as CSVEETNTGELFF.

This clonotype was detected ten times or more. This chain uses TRBV5-5 with TRBJ2-5, with 9 bases aligning to TRBD2. The CDR3 consists of 14 residues. Trimming cost V 2 bases and J 3 bases; bases outside gene matches: 2. Germline V CDR1 and CDR2: SGHKS, YYEKEE (reference sequence). CDR3 region: CASSFAGGKETQYF. CDR3 in DNA: TGTGCCAGCAGCTTCGCGGGAGGGAAAGAGACCCAGTACTTC.

As regards this clonotype: A read error is possible here, since a much larger clone lies one base away. V gene TRBV7-6 combines with J gene TRBJ2-5, with D perhaps TRBD2 (5 bases). CDR3 size: 12 residues. Germline V gene sequence: CDR1 SGHVS, CDR2 FNYEAQ. The CDR3 nucleotides are TGTTCCAGCAGCTTAGCGCGAGAGACCCAGTACTTC. Translating gives CSSSLARETQYF.

The table lists this clonotype with many counts. Here the CDR3 DNA reads TGCAGTGCTAGGCCGGGACTAGCGGGGTACAATGAGCAGTTCTTC. This encodes CSARPGLAGYNEQFF. The genes are TRBV20-1 and TRBJ2-1, with 13 positions matching TRBD2. The CDR3 runs to 15 residues. Trimming took 3 bases from V and 4 from J; bases not matched to a gene: 3. Looked up from germline, CDR1 is DFQATT and CDR2 is SNEGSKA (reference sequence).

This clonotype was seen repeatedly, ten times or more. In nucleotides, the CDR3 is TGTGCCAGCAGTTACGACACTAGCACAGATACGCAGTATTTT. Amino acid sequence: CASSYDTSTDTQYF. The gene calls are TRBV6-2 or TRBV6-3 and TRBJ2-3; D is unresolved. Germline V gene lookup returns CDR1 MNHEY and CDR2 SVGEGT. The V gene lost 2 bases and the J gene lost 0 bases, with 6 bases spanning the gap. The CDR3 totals 14 residues.

This clonotype has at least ten counts. The rearrangement uses TRBV4-3 and TRBJ2-2; D is unclear. From germline, CDR1 is LGHNA and CDR2 YSLEER. The CDR3 sequence is 15 residues long. V lost 0 bases to trimming and J lost 5 bases, with 10 bases between them. The chain's CDR3 is CASSQDVIETGELFF. As DNA, the CDR3 is TGCGCCAGCAGCCAAGATGTTATAGAAACCGGGGAGCTGTTTTTT.

In its sample, this clonotype was seen a few times. This chain uses TRBV4-3 with TRBJ2-5; possible D gene TRBD2, 6 bases. V was cut by 0 bases and J by 7 bases, with 24 bases left in between. Per the germline V gene, CDR1 is LGHNA and CDR2 is YSLEER. This CDR3 is built from 18 residues. The CDR3 DNA reads TGCGCCAGCAGCCAAGATTCGGCGCGGGAAGACCCTCGTGGGACCCAGTACTTC. The encoded protein is CASSQDSAREDPRGTQYF.